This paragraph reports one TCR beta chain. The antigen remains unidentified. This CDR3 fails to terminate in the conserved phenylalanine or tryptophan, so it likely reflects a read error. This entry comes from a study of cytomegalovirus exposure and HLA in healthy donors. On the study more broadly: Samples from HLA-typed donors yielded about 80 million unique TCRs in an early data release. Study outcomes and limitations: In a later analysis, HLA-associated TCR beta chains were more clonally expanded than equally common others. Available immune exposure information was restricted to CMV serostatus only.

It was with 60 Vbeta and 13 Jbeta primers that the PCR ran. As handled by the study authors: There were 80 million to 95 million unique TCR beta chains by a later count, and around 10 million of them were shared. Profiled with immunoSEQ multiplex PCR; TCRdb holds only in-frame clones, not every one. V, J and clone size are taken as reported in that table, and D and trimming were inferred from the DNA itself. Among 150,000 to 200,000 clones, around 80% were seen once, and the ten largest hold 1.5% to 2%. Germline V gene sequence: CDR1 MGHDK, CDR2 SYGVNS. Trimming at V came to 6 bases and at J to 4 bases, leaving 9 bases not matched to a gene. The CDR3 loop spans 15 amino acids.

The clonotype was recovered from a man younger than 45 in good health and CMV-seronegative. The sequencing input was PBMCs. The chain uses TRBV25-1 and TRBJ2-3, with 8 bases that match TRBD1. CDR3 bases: TGTGCCAGCAGCGGTCAGGGGGCTTTCGCAGATACGCAGTATTGT. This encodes CASSGQGAFADTQYC.